A single sample is the source of the 28 T cell receptor beta chains below, sequenced in a study of blood T cell repertoires in COVID-19. Data came from immunoSEQ multiplex PCR; TCRdb stores just in-frame clones and leaves some out. The sample carries about 220,000 clones, over 75% recorded once. The sequenced sample consisted of PBMCs or T cells enriched from blood (not recorded which). Receptors were obtained from a woman aged 55-70 years who had recovered from COVID-19.

The chain links TRBV15 to TRBJ1-1; D unclear. This CDR3 contains 19 residues. The germline V gene has CDR1 LNHNV and CDR2 YYDKDF (reference sequence). Trimming cost V 1 base and J 1 base, with 22 bases left between them. Here the CDR3 reads CATSRGEGSPIIENTEAFF. In DNA, the CDR3 is TGTGCCACCAGCAGAGGGGAGGGTAGCCCTATAATTGAGAACACTGAAGCTTTCTTT.

This chain links TRBV5-4 with TRBJ2-7; a weak D match, TRBD1 (5 bases). The CDR3 runs to 14 residues. Germline CDR1 and CDR2: SGHNT and YYREEE (reference sequence). The ends were cut back, 0 bases at V and 1 base at J, with 8 bases in the middle. This CDR3 reads CASSLDTGSYEQYF. CDR3 nucleotides: TGTGCCAGCAGCTTGGATACAGGATCCTACGAGCAGTACTTC.

This chain uses TRBV7-7 with TRBJ2-7, with D perhaps TRBD2 (5 bases). The V end was cut by 5 bases, the J end by 2 bases, with 16 bases between. CDR1 and CDR2 from the germline V gene are SSHAT and FNYEAQ (reference sequence). The CDR3 is made up of 15 amino acids. CDR3 amino acids: CASSPRSGETYEQYF. CDR3 sequence (DNA): TGTGCCAGCAGCCCCAGGTCCGGGGAGACCTACGAGCAGTACTTC.

The chain recombines TRBV2 with TRBJ2-1, with 7 bases fitting TRBD2. Germline CDR1 reads SNHLY; CDR2 reads FYNNEI. The CDR3 covers 16 residues. Trimming took 1 base from V and 1 from J; bases not matched to a gene: 4. The CDR3 DNA reads TGTGCCAGCAGTGAAGATCCAGCGGGGTCCTACAATGAGCAGTTCTTC. This encodes CASSEDPAGSYNEQFF.

CDR3 residues: CASSSPVGRGTGELFF. The CDR3 DNA is TGTGCCAGCAGCTCCCCAGTTGGACGGGGCACCGGGGAGCTGTTTTTT. The genes are TRBV5-5 and TRBJ2-2, with a weak D call TRBD2 (5 bases). Trimming pared 3 bases from V and 4 bases from J, leaving 16 bases between. Germline V gene lookup returns CDR1 SGHKS and CDR2 YYEKEE (reference sequence). The CDR3 sequence is 16 residues long.

The DNA of the CDR3 is TGCAGCGCTGACAGGGGGGAGACCCAGTACTTC. This translates into CSADRGETQYF. The chain combines TRBV29-1 with TRBJ2-5; 9 nucleotides agree with TRBD1. The CDR3 sequence is 11 residues long. Germline CDR1 is SQVTM and CDR2 is ANQGSEA. J lost 5 bases, V lost 7 bases, and 2 bases had no gene match.

The chain has TRBV6-6 and TRBJ1-3, with D possibly matching TRBD1 (6 bases). The CDR3 covers 15 residues. Trimming left V 7 bases short and J 0 bases short, with 13 bases between. Germline V gives CDR1 MNHNY, CDR2 SVGAGI (reference sequence). This chain's CDR3 is CASIFSGVSGNTIYF. The CDR3 bases are TGTGCCAGCATCTTTTCAGGGGTCTCTGGAAACACCATATATTTT.

The rearrangement joins TRBV29-1 to TRBJ1-2; D not resolved. There are 14 residues in the CDR3. The V gene lost 4 bases and the J gene lost 3 bases, with 15 bases spanning the gap. Germline V gives CDR1 SQVTM, CDR2 ANQGSEA. This CDR3 is CSVGASSSYYGYTF. CDR3 nucleotides: TGCAGCGTTGGGGCCTCAAGCAGTTACTATGGCTACACCTTC.

The chain is built from TRBV6-5 and TRBJ2-7, with 10 bases that match TRBD2. V shed 6 bases and J 3 bases; nucleotides not matched to a gene: 8. This CDR3 comprises 15 residues. CDR1 and CDR2 (germline): MNHEY, SVGAGI. This CDR3 is CASSHLAGAFYEQYF. The CDR3, as DNA: TGTGCCAGCAGCCATCTAGCGGGAGCCTTCTACGAGCAGTACTTC.

This clone was detected a few times. This sequence joins TRBV7-8 and TRBJ1-3; a possible D gene is TRBD1 (6 bases). With 0 bases removed from V and 0 bases from J, the gap between germline ends came to 6 bases. The CDR3 is 15 amino acids. Germline V gene sequence: CDR1 SGHVS, CDR2 FQNEAQ. The CDR3 is CASSLAQGSGNTIYF. The CDR3 DNA reads as TGTGCCAGCAGCTTAGCACAGGGCTCTGGAAACACCATATATTTT.

CDR3 DNA: TGTGCCAGCAGCTCGAGGGGAGGGGCTGTCCCGCAGACCCAGTACTTC. Its protein is CASSSRGGAVPQTQYF. V is TRBV11-2 and J is TRBJ2-5; 7 bases are shared with TRBD2. Germline V gene sequence: CDR1 SGHAT, CDR2 FQNNGV. CDR3 length: 16 residues. V shed 4 bases and J 6 bases; nucleotides not matched to a gene: 14.

This sequence joins TRBV20-1 and TRBJ1-1; D might be TRBD1 (6 bases). Trimming took 5 bases from V and 6 from J, leaving 10 bases between them. CDR3 length: 11 amino acids. Germline V CDR1 and CDR2: DFQATT, SNEGSKA (reference sequence). The CDR3 DNA reads as TGCAGTGCTGCGGACAGCCCTGAAGCTTTCTTT. Translation: CSAADSPEAFF.

This chain uses TRBV27 with TRBJ1-2; 8 bases fit TRBD1. Germline assignment: CDR1 MNHEY and CDR2 SMNVEV (reference sequence). CDR3 length: 12 amino acids. J lost 6 bases, V lost 5 bases, and 2 bases had no gene match. The CDR3 DNA is TGTGCCAGCAGTATGACAGGGGATGGCTACACCTTC. Translating it yields CASSMTGDGYTF.

The chain uses TRBV25-1 and TRBJ1-1, with TRBD1 matching over 10 bases. CDR1 and CDR2 from the germline V gene are MGHDK and SYGVNS. The CDR3 runs to 13 residues. V lost 6 bases and J lost 4; bases outside the gene matches: 2. The CDR3, as DNA: TGTGCCAGCAGGACAGGGGGCATCACTGAAGCTTTCTTT. Translating gives CASRTGGITEAFF.

The chain joins TRBV6-6 to TRBJ1-1, with D tentatively TRBD1 (5 bases). Germline assignment: CDR1 MNHNY and CDR2 SVGAGI (reference sequence). The CDR3 length is 13 residues. The V gene lost 7 bases and the J gene lost 5 bases, with 14 bases spanning the gap. In DNA form, the CDR3 reads TGTGCCAGCATAAGGGTCGGGGGGACTGAAGCTTTCTTT. It is translated as CASIRVGGTEAFF.

V is TRBV7-8 and J is TRBJ2-6, with TRBD1 matching 10 bases. CDR3 length: 18 amino acids. Germline V gene sequence: CDR1 SGHVS, CDR2 FQNEAQ. The V and J ends lost 1 base and 0 bases, in that order; junction bases with no gene match: 3. The CDR3 region is CASSLGQGAPSGANVLTF. CDR3 coding DNA: TGTGCCAGCAGCTTAGGACAGGGGGCGCCCTCTGGGGCCAACGTCCTGACTTTC. Supplemented by reference TRBV7-8 and TRBJ2-6, the full variable domain reads GAGVSQSPRYKVAKRGQDVALRCDPISGHVSLFWYQQALGQGPEFLTYFQNEAQLDKSGLPSDRFFAERPEGSVSTLKIQRTQQEDSAVYLCASSLGQGAPSGANVLTFGAGSRLTVL.

The V and J genes are TRBV5-1 and TRBJ1-2; D perhaps matches TRBD1 (6 bases). CDR3 length: 15 residues. Germline CDR1 SGHRS, CDR2 YFSETQ. V dropped 3 bases and J dropped 4 bases, with 16 bases sitting between them. CDR3 in amino acids: CASSSLLQGPYGYTF. Here the CDR3 DNA reads TGCGCCAGCAGCTCACTTTTACAGGGTCCCTATGGCTACACCTTC.

The rearrangement links TRBV13 to TRBJ1-3, with a weak D call TRBD1 (5 bases). CDR3 length: 16 residues. CDR1 and CDR2 from the germline V gene are PRHDT and FYEKMQ (reference sequence). Trimming took 7 bases from V and 1 from J, leaving 17 bases between them. CDR3 loop: CASTNRLTASGNTIYF. CDR3 nucleotides: TGTGCCAGCACCAACCGTCTGACAGCTTCTGGAAACACCATATATTTT.

The chain is built from TRBV25-1 and TRBJ1-1; tentatively, D is TRBD1 (5 bases). V was shortened by 2 bases and J by 5 bases, with 15 bases between the two germline ends. Germline CDR1 and CDR2: MGHDK and SYGVNS. The CDR3 has 15 amino acids. The DNA for the CDR3 is TGTGCCAGCAGTGAAGCGGGCAGGGAGGCGACTGAAGCTTTCTTT. This codes for CASSEAGREATEAFF.

The J gene is TRBJ2-7, the V gene TRBV7-2; 15 positions agree with TRBD2. Germline assignment: CDR1 SGHTA and CDR2 FQGNSA. The CDR3 consists of 19 residues. After removal of 5 bases from V and 4 bases from J, the junction contained 15 bases not matched to a gene. CDR3 nucleotide sequence: TGTGCCAGCAGCAAACCGGGACTAGCGGGGGGCCGATCCCTTTACGAGCAGTACTTC. This sequence encodes CASSKPGLAGGRSLYEQYF.

The V gene is TRBV29-1, the J gene TRBJ1-3; D might be TRBD1 (6 bases). With 6 bases removed from V and 2 bases from J, the gap between germline ends came to 14 bases. The CDR3 length is 14 residues. CDR1 and CDR2 from the germline V gene are SQVTM and ANQGSEA. The CDR3 DNA is TGCAGCGTCGCTCAGGGGTTCCCTGGAAACACCATATATTTT. This codes for CSVAQGFPGNTIYF.

The V call is TRBV6-1, the J call TRBJ1-3; D is perhaps TRBD1 (6 bases). Germline lookup yields CDR1 MNHNS and CDR2 SASEGT. Trimming took 2 bases from V and 7 from J, leaving 15 bases between them. CDR3 length equals 15 residues. In DNA form, the CDR3 reads TGTGCCAGCAGTGAACGGCAGGGAAGGGGGAACACCATATATTTT. Translated, it gives CASSERQGRGNTIYF.

J is TRBJ2-1 and V is TRBV5-4; the D is unclear. The CDR3 is 15 amino acids. The V end lost 4 bases, the J end lost 7 bases, and 18 bases lay between the germline ends. CDR1 SGHNT and CDR2 YYREEE come from the germline V gene (reference sequence). The CDR3 sequence is CASSLDITPINEQFF. The CDR3 DNA sequence: TGTGCCAGCAGCCTTGACATAACTCCGATAAATGAGCAGTTCTTC.

V and J are TRBV6-2 or TRBV6-3 and TRBJ2-2; D might be TRBD2 (6 bases). Per the germline V gene, CDR1 is MNHEY and CDR2 is SVGEGT. The CDR3 consists of 17 residues. Trimming removed 0 bases from V and 5 bases from J, with 16 bases in between. The CDR3 nucleotides are TGTGCCAGCAGTTACTCGGGTCCGGGAGAGGGGACCGGGGAGCTGTTTTTT. Its protein is CASSYSGPGEGTGELFF.

V is TRBV3-1 (or the pseudogene TRBV3-2) and J is TRBJ1-6; 8 bases fit TRBD1. The CDR3 runs 13 residues. With 0 bases clipped from V and 14 bases from J, the junction kept 3 bases outside the gene matches. Germline assignment: CDR1 LGHDT and CDR2 YNNKEL (reference sequence). The CDR3 spells CASSQEGQDSLHF. The CDR3 DNA reads as TGTGCCAGCAGCCAAGAGGGACAGGACTCCCTCCACTTT.

This rearrangement joins TRBV6-5 to TRBJ2-7; D is possibly TRBD1 (5 bases). From germline, CDR1 is MNHEY and CDR2 SVGAGI. This CDR3 comprises 12 residues. V shed 8 bases and J shed 3 bases, with 11 bases lying between them. The CDR3 nucleotides read TGTGCCAGCGAGGACAAGTTCTACGAGCAGTACTTC. Its translation: CASEDKFYEQYF.

In this sample, this clone turned up once. The rearrangement uses TRBV6-5 and TRBJ1-1; no reliable D call. This CDR3 contains 16 residues. Looked up from germline, CDR1 is MNHEY and CDR2 is SVGAGI. The V end lost 0 bases, the J end lost 0 bases, and 11 bases lay between the germline ends. CDR3: CASSYSMGAVNTEAFF. CDR3 nucleotide sequence: TGTGCCAGCAGTTACTCGATGGGAGCTGTGAACACTGAAGCTTTCTTT.

The chain combines TRBV5-5 with TRBJ1-1; 11 bases are shared with TRBD1. The CDR3 has 18 amino acids. Germline V gene data show CDR1 as SGHKS and CDR2 as YYEKEE (reference sequence). V gave up 2 bases and J gave up 7 bases; unmatched junction bases: 16. The CDR3 sequence is CASSLVPTLDRGQDEAFF. CDR3 nucleotides: TGTGCCAGCAGCTTAGTCCCAACTTTGGACAGGGGGCAGGATGAAGCTTTCTTT.